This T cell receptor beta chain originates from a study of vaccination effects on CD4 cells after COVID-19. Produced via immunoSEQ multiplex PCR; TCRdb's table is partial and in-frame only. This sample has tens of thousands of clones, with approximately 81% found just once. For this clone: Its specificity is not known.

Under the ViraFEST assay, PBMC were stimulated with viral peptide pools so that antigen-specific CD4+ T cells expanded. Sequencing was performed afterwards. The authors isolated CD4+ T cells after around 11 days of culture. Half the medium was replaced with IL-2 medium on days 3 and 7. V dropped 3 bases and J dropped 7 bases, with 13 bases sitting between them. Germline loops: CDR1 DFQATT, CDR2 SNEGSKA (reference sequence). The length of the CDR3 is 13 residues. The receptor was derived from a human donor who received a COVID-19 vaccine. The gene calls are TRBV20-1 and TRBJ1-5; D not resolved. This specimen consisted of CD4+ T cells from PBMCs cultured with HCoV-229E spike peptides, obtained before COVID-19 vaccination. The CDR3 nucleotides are TGCAGTGCTAGTCCCCCGAACGGCCAGCCCCAGCATTTT. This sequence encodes CSASPPNGQPQHF.